These 17 T cell receptor beta chains were sequenced from one sample in a study of blood T cell repertoires in COVID-19. Sequencing used immunoSEQ multiplex PCR; TCRdb keeps in-frame clones, though not all of them. Here the sample spans hundreds of thousands of clones, around 86% being singletons. Specimen: PBMCs or T cells enriched from blood (not recorded which). The receptor source for this set is a man in his forties who had recovered from COVID-19.

Turning to this clone: A read error may account for a junction end that differs from germline. V is TRBV20-1 and J is TRBJ1-1; TRBD1 matches at 9 bases. The CDR3 length is 11 residues. Germline assignment: CDR1 DFQATT and CDR2 SNEGSKA (reference sequence). The CDR3 here is CSARGTGQVLF. The CDR3 bases are TGCAGTGCTAGGGGGACAGGGCAAGTGCTCTTT.

The chain carries TRBV4-1 and TRBJ1-2, with unresolved D. V was trimmed by 1 base and J by 5 bases, leaving 8 bases between them. The CDR3 totals 13 residues. Looked up from germline, CDR1 is MGHRA and CDR2 is YSYEKL. The CDR3 nucleotides read TGCGCCAGCAGCCAAGTGATCGGGTATGGCTACACCTTC. As protein: CASSQVIGYGYTF.

V gene TRBV4-2 combines with J gene TRBJ1-1; possibly TRBD1 for D (5 bases). The CDR3 has 17 amino acids. V lost 0 bases and J lost 7, with 21 bases in between. Germline CDR1 and CDR2: LGHNA and YNFKEQ. CDR3 sequence reads: CASSQDPVGGADHEAFF. The DNA of the CDR3 is TGTGCCAGCAGCCAAGATCCGGTGGGAGGGGCCGACCATGAAGCTTTCTTT.

This clone was counted a few times. The V and J genes are TRBV5-4 and TRBJ2-7; D is unclear. With 6 bases removed from V and 3 bases from J, the gap between germline ends came to 13 bases. In germline, CDR1 is SGHNT, CDR2 YYREEE (reference sequence). CDR3 length: 13 amino acids. The CDR3: CASNLDGDYEQYF. CDR3 sequence (DNA): TGTGCCAGCAACCTAGACGGAGACTACGAGCAGTACTTC.

J is TRBJ2-7 and V is TRBV4-1; TRBD1 matches at 11 bases. The germline gives CDR1 MGHRA, CDR2 YSYEKL. CDR3 size: 17 residues. With V trimmed by 1 base and J by 7 bases, 12 bases remained unmatched. The CDR3 reads CASSQGSFGTGGGEQYF. The CDR3 nucleotides read TGCGCCAGCAGCCAAGGTTCGTTCGGGACAGGGGGAGGGGAGCAGTACTTC.

This clone was recorded only once. CDR3 residues: CASSLTAGVLRADEQYF. The CDR3 region has the DNA TGTGCCAGCAGCCTAACAGCGGGGGTCCTCCGAGCGGACGAGCAGTACTTC. The chain recombines TRBV7-2 with TRBJ2-7; 8 bases align to TRBD2. V shed 5 bases and J 5 bases; nucleotides not matched to a gene: 17. Germline V gene lookup returns CDR1 SGHTA and CDR2 FQGNSA. CDR3 length: 17 amino acids.

The chain recombines TRBV6-5 with TRBJ2-3, with TRBD1 matching 8 bases. CDR3 length equals 14 residues. The germline gives CDR1 MNHEY, CDR2 SVGAGI. J lost 2 bases, V lost 6 bases, and 4 bases had no gene match. CDR3 sequence: CASRWTGFTDTQYF. Written as DNA, the CDR3 is TGTGCCAGCAGGTGGACAGGGTTCACAGATACGCAGTATTTT.

The chain recombines TRBV7-9 with TRBJ2-5; 9 bases line up with TRBD1. The germline CDR1 and CDR2 sequences are SEHNR and FQNEAQ (reference sequence). J was trimmed by 2 bases and V by 2 bases; bases with no gene match: 9. CDR3 length equals 17 residues. The DNA for the CDR3 is TGTGCCAGCAGCTTAAAAAAGGGACAGGGCCGTCAAGAGACCCAGTACTTC. As protein: CASSLKKGQGRQETQYF.

This clone has a single count. V gene TRBV5-1 combines with J gene TRBJ1-1; a possible D gene is TRBD1 (6 bases). V was pared by 0 bases and J by 4 bases, with 7 bases between. CDR3 length: 13 amino acids. Germline loops: CDR1 SGHRS, CDR2 YFSETQ. The CDR3 protein is CASSLGGGTEAFF. The CDR3, as DNA: TGCGCCAGCAGCTTGGGAGGGGGCACTGAAGCTTTCTTT. The full variable domain, completed using reference TRBV5-1 and TRBJ1-1, is KAGVTQTPRYLIKTRGQQVTLSCSPISGHRSVSWYQQTPGQGLQFLFEYFSETQRNKGNFPGRFSGRQFSNSRSEMNVSTLELGDSALYLCASSLGGGTEAFFGQGTRLTVV.

Points on this clone: Other nucleotide sequences from this sample produce the same CDR3. This chain uses TRBV7-2 with TRBJ2-7; D not certain. Trimming removed 5 bases from V and 1 base from J, with 3 bases in between. CDR1 and CDR2 (germline): SGHTA, FQGNSA. The CDR3 is 11 amino acids. CDR3 bases: TGTGCCAGCAGCCGTTCCTACGAGCAGTACTTC. Translated, it gives CASSRSYEQYF.

In its sample, this clone was seen once. V and J are TRBV5-1 and TRBJ2-7; 8 bases line up with TRBD1. Unmatched junction bases numbered 7, after V lost 0 bases and J lost 5 bases. Germline CDR1 reads SGHRS; CDR2 reads YFSETQ. The CDR3 loop spans 15 amino acids. This CDR3 is CASSLGQGIENEQYF. CDR3 nucleotides: TGCGCCAGCAGCTTGGGACAGGGGATAGAGAACGAGCAGTACTTC.

The DNA of the CDR3 is TGCGCCAGCAGCCGAACAGGGTTTAACGACGAGCAGTACTTC. This encodes CASSRTGFNDEQYF. The gene calls are TRBV4-1 and TRBJ2-7; D is perhaps TRBD1 (6 bases). V lost 4 bases and J lost 5, with 15 bases in between. From germline, CDR1 is MGHRA and CDR2 YSYEKL. The length of the CDR3 is 14 residues.

This sequence joins TRBV4-1 and TRBJ1-2; maybe TRBD1 (6 bases). V shed 4 bases and J shed 2 bases, with 11 bases lying between them. The germline V gene encodes CDR1 MGHRA and CDR2 YSYEKL. The CDR3 extends over 14 amino acids. The CDR3 protein is CASSLTGQNYGYTF. The CDR3 nucleotides are TGCGCCAGCAGCCTAACCGGACAGAACTATGGCTACACCTTC.

The genes are TRBV29-1 and TRBJ2-4; the D gene is possibly TRBD2 (6 bases). The CDR3 sequence is 16 residues long. V dropped 0 bases and J dropped 1 base, with 13 bases sitting between them. CDR1 and CDR2 (germline): SQVTM, ANQGSEA. The CDR3 DNA reads TGCAGCGTTGAAGATGGGGGGAGATCGGCCAAAAACATTCAGTACTTC. Protein product: CSVEDGGRSAKNIQYF.

V is TRBV19 and J is TRBJ1-1; 7 bases are shared with TRBD1. The germline CDR1 and CDR2 sequences are LNHDA and SQIVND (reference sequence). V gave up 5 bases and J gave up 0 bases; unmatched junction bases: 3. The length of the CDR3 is 14 residues. As DNA, the CDR3 is TGTGCCAGTAGTCTACAGGGGTTGAACACTGAAGCTTTCTTT. It is translated as CASSLQGLNTEAFF. Complete variable domain (other parts from reference TRBV19 and TRBJ1-1): DGGITQSPKYLFRKEGQNVTLSCEQNLNHDAMYWYRQDPGQGLRLIYYSQIVNDFQKGDIAEGYSVSREKKESFPLTVTSAQKNPTAFYLCASSLQGLNTEAFFGQGTRLTVV.

The chain combines TRBV5-5 with TRBJ1-5, with 10 bases that match TRBD1. J was trimmed by 3 bases and V by 3 bases; bases with no gene match: 3. CDR1 is SGHKS and CDR2 is YYEKEE in the germline V gene (reference sequence). The CDR3 runs 15 residues. CDR3 sequence: CASSSGTGDNQPQHF. As DNA, the CDR3 is TGTGCCAGCAGCTCCGGGACAGGGGACAATCAGCCCCAGCATTTT.

For the CDR3, the DNA is TGTGCCAGCAGTTTCAGGTCCGGACTAGGGCATTTT. Translating gives CASSFRSGLGHF. The V gene is TRBV28, the J gene TRBJ1-5; D remains unclear. The CDR3 loop spans 12 amino acids. Trimming shortened V by 3 bases and J by 15 bases, and 15 bases separated the two germline ends. Germline lookup yields CDR1 MDHEN and CDR2 SYDVKM.